This entry lists 2 T cell receptor beta chains sequenced from one sample in a study of CD8 T cells in ankylosing spondylitis. TCRdb ran MiXCR on the 5' RACE reads and lists one entry per CDR3 protein. The sample shows some 240,000 distinct CDR3 sequences, 15% to 20% of them seen only once. The sequencing sample was made of blood, either unsorted or a sorted T cell fraction (not recorded which). The receptors here all came from a male donor with ankylosing spondylitis or in good health (not recorded which).

This chain connects TRBV27 to TRBJ2-1, with TRBD1 matching over 7 bases. Trimming removed 4 bases from V and 0 bases from J; junction bases left unmatched: 6. The CDR3 sequence is 16 residues long. The V gene's germline CDR1 is MNHEY and CDR2 SMNVEV (reference sequence). CDR3 region: CASSSRQGRSYNEQFF. CDR3 in DNA: TGTGCCAGCAGTTCTCGACAGGGCCGCTCCTACAATGAGCAGTTCTTC.

The V call is TRBV29-1, the J call TRBJ2-1; TRBD2 matches at 11 bases. Germline V lookup: CDR1 SQVTM, CDR2 ANQGSEA. Trimming took 6 bases from V and 7 from J; bases not matched to a gene: 8. The CDR3 is 14 amino acids. The CDR3: CSVDTSGSRNEQFF. CDR3 in DNA: TGCAGCGTCGATACTAGCGGGAGTAGAAATGAGCAGTTCTTC.